These T cell receptor beta chains were read from a single sample in a study of response to subunit inactivated influenza vaccine. TCRdb re-called the RT-PCR reads through MiXCR, storing one row per CDR3 protein. In the table there are 540,000 or so distinct CDR3 sequences, roughly 13% of which are singletons. Source: PBMCs from blood, taken roughly 47 days after vaccination. These receptors all stem from a man over 45 who received an inactivated influenza vaccine. Each CDR3 is given with its conserved first and last residue. D genes are given only for firm matches. Not every row has a clone size; where given, it reads once, few, many or a size class.

J	D	V	size	CDR3
TRBJ2-3	.	TRBV7-2	few	CASSLARGRRADTQYF
TRBJ1-4	.	TRBV3-1	few	CASSHRSEKLFF
TRBJ2-3	.	TRBV5-1	few	CASSLGQVSTDTQYF
TRBJ2-1	.	TRBV20-1	.	CSARAGESLNEQFF
TRBJ1-1	.	TRBV7-2	few	CASSLRPRGTTEAFF
TRBJ1-1	.	TRBV18	few	CASSPSTERRTEAFF
TRBJ1-2	.	TRBV28	.	CASSLGAAYYGYTF
TRBJ1-2	TRBD1	TRBV14	few	CASSQAGQARHGYTF
TRBJ2-3	TRBD2	TRBV5-4	.	CASSSGGGLPDTQYF
TRBJ2-2	.	TRBV7-8	many	CASSLAGSGELFF
TRBJ2-7	.	TRBV10-1	.	CASSEDGPYEQYF
TRBJ2-4	.	TRBV5-1	.	CASSLEGSGNIQYF
TRBJ2-7	TRBD1	TRBV29-1	few	CSVEGTGEKNPYEQYF
TRBJ2-1	TRBD1	TRBV28	few	CASSFSTGDYDNEQFF
TRBJ1-4	.	TRBV15	many	CATSRPSEGGSAKLFF